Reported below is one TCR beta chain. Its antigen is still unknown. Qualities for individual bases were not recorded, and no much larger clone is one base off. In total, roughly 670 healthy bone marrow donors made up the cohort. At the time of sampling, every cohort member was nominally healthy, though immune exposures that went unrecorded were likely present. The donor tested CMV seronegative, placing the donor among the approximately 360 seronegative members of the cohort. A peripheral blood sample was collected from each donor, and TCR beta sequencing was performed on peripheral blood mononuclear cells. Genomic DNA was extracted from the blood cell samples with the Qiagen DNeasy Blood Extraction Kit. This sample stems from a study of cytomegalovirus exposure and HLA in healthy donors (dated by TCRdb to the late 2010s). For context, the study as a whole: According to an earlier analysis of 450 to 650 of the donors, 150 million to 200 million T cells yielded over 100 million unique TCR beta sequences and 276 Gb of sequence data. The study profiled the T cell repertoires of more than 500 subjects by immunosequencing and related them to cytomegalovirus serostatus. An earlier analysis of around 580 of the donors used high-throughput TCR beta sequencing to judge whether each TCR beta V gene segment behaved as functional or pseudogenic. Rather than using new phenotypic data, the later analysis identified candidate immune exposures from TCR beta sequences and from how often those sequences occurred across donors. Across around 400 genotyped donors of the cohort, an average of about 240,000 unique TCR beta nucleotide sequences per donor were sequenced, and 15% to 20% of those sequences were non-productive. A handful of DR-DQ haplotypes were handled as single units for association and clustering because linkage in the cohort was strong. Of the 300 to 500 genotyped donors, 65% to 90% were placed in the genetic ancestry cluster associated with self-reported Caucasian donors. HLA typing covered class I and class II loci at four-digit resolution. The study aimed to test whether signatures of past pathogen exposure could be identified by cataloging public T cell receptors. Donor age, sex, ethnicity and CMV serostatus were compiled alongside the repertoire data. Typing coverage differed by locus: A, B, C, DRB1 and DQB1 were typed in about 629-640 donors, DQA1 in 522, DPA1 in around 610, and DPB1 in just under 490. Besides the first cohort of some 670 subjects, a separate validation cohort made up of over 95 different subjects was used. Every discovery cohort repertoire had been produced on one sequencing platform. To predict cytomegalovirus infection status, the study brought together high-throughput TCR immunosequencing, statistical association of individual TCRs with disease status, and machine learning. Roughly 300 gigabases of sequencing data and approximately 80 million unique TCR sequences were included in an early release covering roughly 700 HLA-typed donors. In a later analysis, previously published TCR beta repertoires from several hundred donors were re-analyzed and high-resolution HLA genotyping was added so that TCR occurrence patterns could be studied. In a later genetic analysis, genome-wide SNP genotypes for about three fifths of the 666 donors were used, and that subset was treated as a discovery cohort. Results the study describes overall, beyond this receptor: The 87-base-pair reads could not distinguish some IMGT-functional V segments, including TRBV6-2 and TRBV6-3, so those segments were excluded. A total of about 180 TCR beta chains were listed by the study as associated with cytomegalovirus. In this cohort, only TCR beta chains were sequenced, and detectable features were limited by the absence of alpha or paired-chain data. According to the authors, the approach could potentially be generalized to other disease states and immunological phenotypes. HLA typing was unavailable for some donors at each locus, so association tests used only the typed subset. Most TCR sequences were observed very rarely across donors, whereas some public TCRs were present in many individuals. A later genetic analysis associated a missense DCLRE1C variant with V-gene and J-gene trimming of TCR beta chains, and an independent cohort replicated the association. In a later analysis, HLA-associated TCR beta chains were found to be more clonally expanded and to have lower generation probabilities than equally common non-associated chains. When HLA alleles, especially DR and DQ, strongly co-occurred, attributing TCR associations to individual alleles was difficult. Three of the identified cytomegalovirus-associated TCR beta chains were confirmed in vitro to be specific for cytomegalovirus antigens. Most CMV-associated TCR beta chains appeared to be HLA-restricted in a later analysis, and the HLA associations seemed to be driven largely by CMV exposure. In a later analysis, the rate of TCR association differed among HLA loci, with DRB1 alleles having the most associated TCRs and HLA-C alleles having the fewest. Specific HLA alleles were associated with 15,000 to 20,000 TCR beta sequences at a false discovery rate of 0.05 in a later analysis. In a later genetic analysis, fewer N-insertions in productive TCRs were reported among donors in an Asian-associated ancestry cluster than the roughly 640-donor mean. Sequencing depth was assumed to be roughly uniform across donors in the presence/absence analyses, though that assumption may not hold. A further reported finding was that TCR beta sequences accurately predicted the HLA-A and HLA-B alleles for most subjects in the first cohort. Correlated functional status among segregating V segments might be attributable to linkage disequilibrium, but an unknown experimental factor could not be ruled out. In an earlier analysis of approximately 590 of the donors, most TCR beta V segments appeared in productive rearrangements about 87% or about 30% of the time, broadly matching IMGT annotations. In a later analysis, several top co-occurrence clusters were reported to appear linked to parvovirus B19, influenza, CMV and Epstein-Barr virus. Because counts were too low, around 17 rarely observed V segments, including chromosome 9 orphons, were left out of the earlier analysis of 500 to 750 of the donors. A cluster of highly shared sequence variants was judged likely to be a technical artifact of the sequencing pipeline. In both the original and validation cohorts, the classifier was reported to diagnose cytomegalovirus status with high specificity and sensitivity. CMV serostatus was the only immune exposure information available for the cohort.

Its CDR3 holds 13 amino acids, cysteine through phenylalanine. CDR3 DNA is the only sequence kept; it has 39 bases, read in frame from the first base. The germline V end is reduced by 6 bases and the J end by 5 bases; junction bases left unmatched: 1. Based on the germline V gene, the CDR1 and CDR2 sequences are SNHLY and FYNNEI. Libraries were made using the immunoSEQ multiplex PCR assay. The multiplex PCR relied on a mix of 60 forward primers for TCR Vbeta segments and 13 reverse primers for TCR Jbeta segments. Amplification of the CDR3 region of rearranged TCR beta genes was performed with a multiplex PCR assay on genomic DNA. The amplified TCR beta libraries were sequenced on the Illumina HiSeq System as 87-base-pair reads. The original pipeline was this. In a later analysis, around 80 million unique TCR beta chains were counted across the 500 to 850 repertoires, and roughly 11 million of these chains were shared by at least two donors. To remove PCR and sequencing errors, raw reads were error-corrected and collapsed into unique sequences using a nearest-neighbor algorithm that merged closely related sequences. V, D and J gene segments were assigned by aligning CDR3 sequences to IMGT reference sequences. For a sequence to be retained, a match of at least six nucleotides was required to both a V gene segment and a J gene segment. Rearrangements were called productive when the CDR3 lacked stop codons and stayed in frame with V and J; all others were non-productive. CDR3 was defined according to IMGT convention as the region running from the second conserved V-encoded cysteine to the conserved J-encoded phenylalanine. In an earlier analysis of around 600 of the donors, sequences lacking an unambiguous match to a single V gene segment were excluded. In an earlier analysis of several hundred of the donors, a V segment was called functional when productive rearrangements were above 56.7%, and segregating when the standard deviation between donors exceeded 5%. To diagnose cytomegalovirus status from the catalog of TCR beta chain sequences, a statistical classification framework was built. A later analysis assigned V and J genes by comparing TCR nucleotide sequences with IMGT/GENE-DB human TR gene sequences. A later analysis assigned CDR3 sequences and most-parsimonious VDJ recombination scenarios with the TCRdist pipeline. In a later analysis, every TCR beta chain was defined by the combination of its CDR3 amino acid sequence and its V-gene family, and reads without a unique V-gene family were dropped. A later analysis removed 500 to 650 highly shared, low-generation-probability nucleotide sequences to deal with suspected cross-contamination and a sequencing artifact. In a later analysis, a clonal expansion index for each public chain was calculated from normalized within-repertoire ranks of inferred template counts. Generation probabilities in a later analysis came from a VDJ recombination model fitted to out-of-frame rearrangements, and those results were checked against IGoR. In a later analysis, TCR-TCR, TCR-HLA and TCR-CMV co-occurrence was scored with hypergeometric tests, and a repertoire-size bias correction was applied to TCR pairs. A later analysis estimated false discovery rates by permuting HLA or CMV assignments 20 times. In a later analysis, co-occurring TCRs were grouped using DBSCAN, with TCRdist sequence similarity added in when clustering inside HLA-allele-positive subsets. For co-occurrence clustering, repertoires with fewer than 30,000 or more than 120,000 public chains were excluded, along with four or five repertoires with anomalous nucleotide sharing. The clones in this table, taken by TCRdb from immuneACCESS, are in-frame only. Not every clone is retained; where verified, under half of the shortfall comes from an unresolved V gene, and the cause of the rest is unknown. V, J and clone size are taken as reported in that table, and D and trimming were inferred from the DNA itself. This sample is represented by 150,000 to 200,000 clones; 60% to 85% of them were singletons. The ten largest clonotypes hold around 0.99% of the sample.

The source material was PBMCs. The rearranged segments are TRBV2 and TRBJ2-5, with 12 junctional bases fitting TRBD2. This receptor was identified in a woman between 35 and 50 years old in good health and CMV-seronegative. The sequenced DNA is TGTGCCAGCAGCGGGACTAGCGGGGAGACCCAGTACTTC. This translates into CASSGTSGETQYF.